Described below is a single T cell receptor beta chain sequence and its context. This clonotype was counted between two and nine times. Its antigen is not yet known. No much larger clone is present one base from it, and per-base qualities are unavailable. This record belongs to a study of CD8 T cells in ankylosing spondylitis (dated by TCRdb to the late 2010s). Broadly, across the study: The study profiled T cell receptor beta repertoires in healthy donors and ankylosing spondylitis patients to find disease-linked TCR variants. In total, the full study cohort was made up of 85 to 140 healthy donors and 25 to 30 ankylosing spondylitis patients. Peripheral blood was sampled, and synovial fluid was additionally collected from ankylosing spondylitis patients.

Sequenced on an Illumina HiSeq 2500. TCR beta libraries were prepared by quantitative 5'-RACE with molecular barcodes. For the original study's pipeline: A new computational method, built on a probabilistic model of VDJ rearrangement, was used to identify disease-linked TCR variants. Using fastp trimming at Q25 and MiXCR clonotype assembly, TCRdb reanalyzed the public sequencing data and kept in-frame beta chains. Rows are unified per CDR3 protein, each entry keeping the most common DNA and genes. TCRdb's processing, not the study's, gives the V and J calls here. For this sample there are roughly 670,000 distinct CDR3 sequences; about 20% appear just once. Clones ranked in the top ten supply around 19% of the sample. Summary of the overall study and its limitations: A TCR beta motif made up of eight highly homologous amino acid variants appeared to be characteristic of blood from ankylosing spondylitis patients. Some of the motif variants had been reported before in the synovial fluid and blood of reactive arthritis patients, a finding that suggests common disease-initiation mechanisms. The disease-linked clones were reported to be significantly enriched in matched synovial fluid samples from ankylosing spondylitis patients. A CD8+ phenotype was shown by the disease-linked clones, which were found at relatively low frequencies in peripheral blood.

CDR1 and CDR2 are read off the germline V gene as SGHRS and YFSETQ. The junction carries 10 bases between V and J, which are trimmed by 3 bases and 4 bases respectively. The CDR3 spans 13 residues, from the cysteine through the phenylalanine. Solely the CDR3 DNA is kept, with 39 bases framed from the first base. This chain is built from TRBV5-1 and TRBJ1-1; a tentative D match to TRBD1 spans 5 bases. The TCR was taken from a male donor with ankylosing spondylitis. What was sequenced was blood, either unsorted or a sorted T cell fraction (not recorded which). The DNA sequence follows: TGCGCCAGCAGCTCCGGGACTAGCACTGAAGCTTTCTTT. Protein translation: CASSSGTSTEAFF.